This is a list of T cell receptor beta chains from one sample in a study of Ad26.COV2.S vaccination and SARS-CoV-2 variants. Some clones are missing from TCRdb's copy, which holds only in-frame ones; the method was immunoSEQ multiplex PCR. The sample includes some 330,000 clones, almost 90% of them seen just once. The input for sequencing was peripheral blood, taken in a trial of Ad26.COV2.S vaccine versus placebo. These receptors all stem from a person between 18 and 60 years old who received the Ad26.COV2.S COVID-19 vaccine or a placebo. Each CDR3 is given with its conserved first and last residue. The D gene is left open where the match is weak. Only part of the rows carry a size: once, few, many, or a class if the clone is expanded.

D gene	V gene	clone size	J gene	CDR3 DNA	CDR3 protein
-	TRBV27	-	TRBJ1-5	TGTGCCAGCAGTTTATCGGGAGATCAGCCCCAGCATTTT	CASSLSGDQPQHF
TRBD1	TRBV27	-	TRBJ1-6	TGTGCCAGCAGTTCCCGGACAGGGGCAAATTCACCCCTCCACTTT	CASSSRTGANSPLHF
-	TRBV6-2/TRBV6-3	-	TRBJ2-1	TGTGCCAGCAGTCCCTGGGGTTCCTACAATGAGCAGTTCTTC	CASSPWGSYNEQFF
-	TRBV11-3	-	TRBJ1-4	TGTGCCAGCAGCTTAGTGGACAGCCCTAATGAAAAACTGTTTTTT	CASSLVDSPNEKLFF
-	TRBV2	-	TRBJ1-4	TGTGCCAGCACTCGGGGGGTAGTTGAAAAACTGTTTTTT	CASTRGVVEKLFF
-	TRBV29-1	-	TRBJ1-2	TGCAGCGTTGAAGGATTGGGGGGCGTCTATGGCTACACCTTC	CSVEGLGGVYGYTF
-	TRBV11-2	few	TRBJ2-7	TGTGCCAGCAGCTTAGATGCGGGGAGCTACGAGCAGTACTTC	CASSLDAGSYEQYF
-	TRBV12-3/TRBV12-4	-	TRBJ1-1	TGTGCCAGCAGGAGGACGGTGAACACTGAAGCTTTCTTT	CASRRTVNTEAFF
-	TRBV5-1	-	TRBJ1-1	TGCGCCAGCAGTGTACAGGGAACGAACACTGAAGCTTTCTTT	CASSVQGTNTEAFF
TRBD2	TRBV4-1	-	TRBJ2-3	TGCGCCAGCAGCCAAGATCGGGGCGGGGGTAAATTCGCCACAGATACGCAGTATTTT	CASSQDRGGGKFATDTQYF
-	TRBV6-6	once	TRBJ2-1	TGTGCCAGCAAGGGGAGCTACAATGAGCAGTTCTTC	CASKGSYNEQFF
-	TRBV6-5	few	TRBJ1-5	TGTGCCAGCAGTTACTCCTCCATCTGGGGGGATCAGCCCCAGCATTTT	CASSYSSIWGDQPQHF
-	TRBV7-2	-	TRBJ1-1	TGTGCCAGCAGCTTCGGCGGGGCGAACACTGAAGCTTTCTTT	CASSFGGANTEAFF
-	TRBV10-3	-	TRBJ1-3	TGTGCCATCAGAGTACTCTCTGGAAACACCATATATTTT	CAIRVLSGNTIYF
-	TRBV4-1	-	TRBJ1-1	TGCGCCAGCAGCCAAGCGAAGGGGGGGGCTGCTTCGGACACTGAAGCTTTCTTT	CASSQAKGGAASDTEAFF
-	TRBV6-6	-	TRBJ2-6	TGTGCCAGCAGTCACCCCCGGTGGGGTTCTGGGGCCAACGTCCTGACTTTC	CASSHPRWGSGANVLTF
-	TRBV7-3	-	TRBJ1-4	TGTGCCAGCAGCTTAACGGGGTCAACTAATGAAAAACTGTTTTTT	CASSLTGSTNEKLFF
TRBD1	TRBV6-5	-	TRBJ2-7	TGTGCCAGCAGCACCGGGACAGGGGCCTACGAGCAGTACTTC	CASSTGTGAYEQYF
-	TRBV18	-	TRBJ2-5	TGTGCCAGCTCACCACCAAAAGAGACCCAGTACTTC	CASSPPKETQYF
TRBD2	TRBV7-9	-	TRBJ2-5	TGTGCCAGCAGCTTAATTGGGGGGGATCAAGAGACCCAGTACTTC	CASSLIGGDQETQYF
-	TRBV5-5	-	TRBJ2-7	TGTGCCAGCAGCTTGTCAGGGATGGCCTACGAGCAGTACTTC	CASSLSGMAYEQYF
-	TRBV12-3/TRBV12-4	-	TRBJ1-3	TGTGCCAGCAGTTTCGGGGGAAACACCATATATTTT	CASSFGGNTIYF
-	TRBV7-9	-	TRBJ2-5	TGTGCCAGCAGCTTATCTGACATCGGAGAGACCCAGTACTTC	CASSLSDIGETQYF
-	TRBV21-1	-	TRBJ1-2	TGTGCCAGCAGCAAAGAGGTTTTTATGGGAACATATGGCTACACCTTC	CASSKEVFMGTYGYTF
TRBD1	TRBV14	-	TRBJ1-2	TGTGCCAGCAGCCATCTCGGACAGGGCTATGGCTACACCTTC	CASSHLGQGYGYTF
-	TRBV7-9	-	TRBJ1-1	TGTGCCAGCAGCCTTATGGTTGAGGACACTGAAGCTTTCTTT	CASSLMVEDTEAFF
TRBD1	TRBV7-9	few	TRBJ1-2	TGTGCCAGCAGCCTCAAACAGGGGGTGATGAACTATGGCTACACCTTC	CASSLKQGVMNYGYTF
-	TRBV7-8	-	TRBJ2-2	TGTGCCAGCAGCTTACCAACCGGGGAGCTGTTTTTT	CASSLPTGELFF
-	TRBV9	-	TRBJ1-1	TGTGCCAGCAGCGTAGAATCGGGGGTAAACACTGAAGCTTTCTTT	CASSVESGVNTEAFF
-	TRBV13	-	TRBJ1-2	TGTGCCAGCAGGCTTACCCGTACGCCTATCTATGGCTACACCTTC	CASRLTRTPIYGYTF
-	TRBV18	-	TRBJ1-3	TGTGCCAGCTCACCAGACCAGGGAAACACCATATATTTT	CASSPDQGNTIYF
-	TRBV3-1/TRBV3-2	-	TRBJ2-3	TGTGCCAGCAGCCGAGTCACAGATACGCAGTATTTT	CASSRVTDTQYF
-	TRBV5-1	-	TRBJ2-1	TGCGCCAGCAGCCCCCCGGGAGATTACAATGAGCAGTTCTTC	CASSPPGDYNEQFF
-	TRBV4-3	-	TRBJ2-2	TGCGCCAGTAAACCCGGCACAGGGAGCTTGGTGGAGCTGTTTTTT	CASKPGTGSLVELFF
TRBD1	TRBV5-4	few	TRBJ1-4	TGTGCCAGCAGCCCTACCCGGGACAGGAGCGAAAAACTGTTTTTT	CASSPTRDRSEKLFF
-	TRBV20-1	-	TRBJ2-4	TGCAGTGCTAGAGATCGAGACATTCAGTACTTC	CSARDRDIQYF
-	TRBV15	-	TRBJ1-5	TGTGCCACCAGCAGAGATCCCTCCTACCTGGACGCCAATCAGCCCCAGCATTTT	CATSRDPSYLDANQPQHF
-	TRBV6-2/TRBV6-3	-	TRBJ1-2	TGTGCCAGCAGTTACCTACGGCAGGGCAGCGGCTACACCTTC	CASSYLRQGSGYTF
TRBD2	TRBV18	-	TRBJ2-1	TGTGCCAGCCGCAAAAGCGGGACTAGCGGCAATGAGCAGTTCTTC	CASRKSGTSGNEQFF
-	TRBV6-5	-	TRBJ1-2	TGTGCCAGCAGTTACTCAGCAGAGACCGGCGGCTACACCTTC	CASSYSAETGGYTF
-	TRBV7-2	-	TRBJ1-4	TGTGCCAGCAGCCCTCCAGGGGTTAATGAAAAACTGTTTTTT	CASSPPGVNEKLFF
TRBD1	TRBV7-9	-	TRBJ2-5	TGTGCCAGCATCCCGGGGGGGACAGGGGACCTGGAGACCCAGTACTTC	CASIPGGTGDLETQYF
-	TRBV19	-	TRBJ2-6	TGTGCCAGTAGTATAGGGGGTACAGGGAACCCTGGGGCCAACGTCCTGACTTTC	CASSIGGTGNPGANVLTF
TRBD1	TRBV7-3	-	TRBJ2-2	TGTGCCAGCAGCCCCCGACAGGGGGCGGACACCGGGGAGCTGTTTTTT	CASSPRQGADTGELFF
-	TRBV12-3/TRBV12-4	-	TRBJ1-2	TGTGCCAGCAGTTTAAGTAAAGGTTCTGGCTACACCTTC	CASSLSKGSGYTF
TRBD1	TRBV4-1	-	TRBJ2-1	TGCGCCAGCACCCTAACAGGGGGCCGGTACAATGAGCAGTTCTTC	CASTLTGGRYNEQFF
-	TRBV27	-	TRBJ1-1	TGTGCCAGCAGTTTAGTCTCAGGGCCGAACACTGAAGCTTTCTTT	CASSLVSGPNTEAFF